The 26 T cell receptor beta chains below come from one sample, sequenced in a study of shared clonotypes between healthy human individuals. Here immunoSEQ multiplex PCR was the method, and the copy in TCRdb shows in-frame clones only, minus some. This sample has about 660,000 clones; around 67% occur once, and the top ten carry 1.5% to 2%. The sequenced sample was memory CD4+ T cells sorted from blood. The sample's subset: CD45RA-negative fraction. The receptors were gathered from a woman under 40 in good health.

The chain combines TRBV27 with TRBJ2-2, with D possibly TRBD2 on 6 matching bases. In germline, CDR1 is MNHEY, CDR2 SMNVEV (reference sequence). Trimming took off 8 bases at V and 7 bases at J, with 17 bases between the two ends. This CDR3 comprises 14 residues. The CDR3 coding sequence is TGTGCCAGCCAAAACCCCTACGGGGGCGGGGAGCTGTTTTTT. Protein product: CASQNPYGGGELFF.

The chain carries TRBV11-2 and TRBJ2-2, with unresolved D. With 5 bases removed from V and 5 bases from J, the gap between germline ends came to 12 bases. The CDR3 is 14 amino acids. From germline, CDR1 is SGHAT and CDR2 FQNNGV. CDR3 region: CASSPRAQTGELFF. The CDR3, as DNA: TGTGCCAGCAGCCCCCGGGCCCAGACCGGGGAGCTGTTTTTT. The full variable domain, rest sourced from reference TRBV11-2 and TRBJ2-2, is EAGVAQSPRYKIIEKRQSVAFWCNPISGHATLYWYQQILGQGPKLLIQFQNNGVVDDSQLPKDRFSAERLKGVDSTLKIQPAKLEDSAVYLCASSPRAQTGELFFGEGSRLTVL.

The J gene is TRBJ2-7, the V gene TRBV6-6, with TRBD1 as a possible D gene (6 bases). The V gene lost 2 bases and the J gene lost 3 bases, with 11 bases spanning the gap. The CDR3 totals 14 residues. The germline gives CDR1 MNHNY, CDR2 SVGAGI (reference sequence). The CDR3 protein is CASSYLGRGYEQYF. The DNA of the CDR3 is TGTGCCAGCAGTTACCTCGGCAGGGGCTACGAGCAGTACTTC.

The chain uses TRBV5-1 and TRBJ1-1; unclear D gene. The length of the CDR3 is 18 residues. The germline gives CDR1 SGHRS, CDR2 YFSETQ. V gave up 5 bases and J gave up 0 bases, with 23 bases separating them. DNA of the CDR3: TGCGCCAGCAGAGCTTGGCAATTGTCGGACGGACTGAACACTGAAGCTTTCTTT. Translating gives CASRAWQLSDGLNTEAFF.

The V and J genes are TRBV15 and TRBJ1-4; no definite D call. Germline loops: CDR1 LNHNV, CDR2 YYDKDF (reference sequence). The germline V and J ends were trimmed by 0 bases and 0 bases, with 8 bases remaining between them. This CDR3 spans 16 amino acids. Written as DNA, the CDR3 is TGTGCCACCAGCAGAGAACCCCGGGCAACTAATGAAAAACTGTTTTTT. Amino acids: CATSREPRATNEKLFF.

The chain has TRBV11-2 and TRBJ2-1; TRBD2 matches at 9 bases. Germline assignment: CDR1 SGHAT and CDR2 FQNNGV. The CDR3 is 14 residues long. The V segment lost 8 bases and the J segment 8 bases; nucleotides outside the gene matches: 10. CDR3 sequence (DNA): TGTGCCAGCCATAACGCGGGACTAGCCTATGAGCAGTTCTTC. It specifies CASHNAGLAYEQFF.

The J gene is TRBJ1-1, the V gene TRBV28, with TRBD1 matching over 12 bases. Per the germline V gene, CDR1 is MDHEN and CDR2 is SYDVKM. The CDR3 spans 18 residues. Unmatched junction bases numbered 13, after V lost 6 bases and J lost 2 bases. The CDR3 region is CASSTVRDRGLGNTEAFF. The CDR3 bases are TGTGCCAGCAGCACGGTCCGGGACAGGGGGCTCGGAAACACTGAAGCTTTCTTT.

The CDR3 loop is CASSLARGRTDTQYF. The CDR3 DNA reads TGCGCCAGCAGCTTGGCTAGGGGGCGCACAGATACGCAGTATTTT. The J gene is TRBJ2-3, the V gene TRBV5-1, with 7 positions matching TRBD1. Germline lookup yields CDR1 SGHRS and CDR2 YFSETQ. The CDR3 length is 15 residues. V shed 0 bases and J 1 base; nucleotides not matched to a gene: 2. The variable domain in full, with the rest retrieved from reference TRBV5-1 and TRBJ2-3, is KAGVTQTPRYLIKTRGQQVTLSCSPISGHRSVSWYQQTPGQGLQFLFEYFSETQRNKGNFPGRFSGRQFSNSRSEMNVSTLELGDSALYLCASSLARGRTDTQYFGPGTRLTVL.

This clone was observed a handful of times. J is TRBJ1-1 and V is TRBV6-1; the match to TRBD1 covers 8 bases. The germline V gene encodes CDR1 MNHNS and CDR2 SASEGT. The J segment lost 1 base and the V segment lost 4 bases, leaving 5 bases of the junction unmatched. CDR3 length: 15 amino acids. CDR3 coding DNA: TGTGCCAGCAGTGCTGGCGGGACAGGGAACACTGAAGCTTTCTTT. Its translation: CASSAGGTGNTEAFF.

V is TRBV19 and J is TRBJ2-7, with TRBD2 matching 12 bases. J lost 5 bases, V lost 2 bases, and 4 bases had no gene match. Per the germline V gene, CDR1 is LNHDA and CDR2 is SQIVND (reference sequence). This CDR3 region has 15 residues. The CDR3 sequence: CASSIPTSGSNEQYF. The CDR3 DNA is TGTGCCAGTAGTATACCGACTAGCGGGAGCAACGAGCAGTACTTC.

This chain joins TRBV29-1 and TRBJ1-5, with D possibly being TRBD1 (6 bases). Germline assignment: CDR1 SQVTM and CDR2 ANQGSEA. The CDR3 loop spans 13 amino acids. With 4 bases removed from V and 5 bases from J, the gap between germline ends came to 12 bases. The CDR3 loop reads CSVVTGAYQPQHF. CDR3 coding DNA: TGCAGCGTTGTAACGGGGGCGTATCAGCCCCAGCATTTT. Full variable domain (missing parts from reference TRBV29-1 and TRBJ1-5): SAVISQKPSRDICQRGTSLTIQCQVDSQVTMMFWYRQQPGQSLTLIATANQGSEATYESGFVIDKFPISRPNLTFSTLTVSNMSPEDSSIYLCSVVTGAYQPQHFGDGTRLSIL.

This chain joins TRBV19 and TRBJ1-5; D uncertain. The V gene lost 4 bases and the J gene lost 1 base, with 17 bases spanning the gap. This CDR3 is 17 amino acids long. CDR1 is LNHDA and CDR2 is SQIVND in the germline V gene (reference sequence). Written as DNA, the CDR3 is TGTGCCAGTAGTACCCCCGGCGGGGAGGGAAGCAATCAGCCCCAGCATTTT. This codes for CASSTPGGEGSNQPQHF.

The V call is TRBV29-1, the J call TRBJ2-5; no reliable D call. V lost 4 bases and J 1 base, leaving 7 bases between the germline ends. This CDR3 has 12 amino acids. Germline V gene lookup returns CDR1 SQVTM and CDR2 ANQGSEA. As DNA, the CDR3 is TGCAGCGTTGTCGGGCTCCAAGAGACCCAGTACTTC. Translating it yields CSVVGLQETQYF.

The chain carries TRBV7-2 and TRBJ2-1; TRBD2 matches 13 bases. V shed 4 bases and J 6 bases; nucleotides not matched to a gene: 6. This CDR3 is built from 16 residues. Germline CDR1 is SGHTA and CDR2 is FQGNSA. CDR3 loop: CASSSWTSGRSNEQFF. The CDR3 nucleotides read TGTGCCAGCAGCTCCTGGACTAGCGGGAGAAGCAATGAGCAGTTCTTC.

The chain employs TRBV2 and TRBJ2-1; 11 positions agree with TRBD2. The CDR3 is 16 amino acids. After removal of 4 bases from V and 6 bases from J, the junction contained 8 bases not matched to a gene. From germline, CDR1 is SNHLY and CDR2 FYNNEI. The CDR3 bases are TGTGCCAGCAGTGCTAGCGGGAGGAAGGTGGGCAATGAGCAGTTCTTC. Encoded protein: CASSASGRKVGNEQFF.

This clone came up once. DNA of the CDR3: TGCAGCGTTGTAGCCAGGGGGTCCTCCTACGAGCAGTACTTC. It codes for CSVVARGSSYEQYF. The chain links TRBV29-1 to TRBJ2-7; 7 nucleotides line up with TRBD1. V lost 4 bases, J lost 0 bases, and 6 bases stayed unmatched. This CDR3 has 14 amino acids. The germline V gene encodes CDR1 SQVTM and CDR2 ANQGSEA.

V gene TRBV28 combines with J gene TRBJ2-7; maybe TRBD1 (6 bases). CDR3 length: 16 residues. The germline CDR1 and CDR2 sequences are MDHEN and SYDVKM. Trimming stripped 2 bases from V and 2 bases from J, with 16 bases between. CDR3 loop: CASSLPTGQGTYEQYF. The DNA for the CDR3 is TGTGCCAGCAGTTTACCTACAGGGCAGGGGACCTACGAGCAGTACTTC.

V is TRBV5-1 and J is TRBJ1-3; D is perhaps TRBD1 (5 bases). The V gene's germline CDR1 is SGHRS and CDR2 YFSETQ. V lost 0 bases, J lost 1 base, and 11 bases lay in between. The length of the CDR3 is 16 residues. The CDR3 here is CASSLVGEGSGNTIYF. CDR3 coding DNA: TGCGCCAGCAGCTTGGTAGGGGAAGGGTCTGGAAACACCATATATTTT.

This chain joins TRBV27 and TRBJ1-3; 9 positions match TRBD1. V was clipped by 10 bases and J by 2 bases; unmatched bases: 3. CDR1 is MNHEY and CDR2 is SMNVEV in the germline V gene (reference sequence). CDR3 length: 13 amino acids. The CDR3 spells CATGQGPGNTIYF. As DNA, the CDR3 is TGTGCCACCGGACAGGGGCCTGGAAACACCATATATTTT.

This clone was picked up one time. Distinct nucleotide sequences in the sample also encode this CDR3. The rearrangement joins TRBV25-1 to TRBJ2-7; no definite D call. Germline V CDR1 and CDR2: MGHDK, SYGVNS. Trimming took off 3 bases at V and 2 bases at J, with 11 bases between the two ends. The CDR3 covers 14 residues. The CDR3 protein is CASSDVRQTYEQYF. The CDR3 DNA reads TGTGCCAGCAGTGACGTTAGGCAAACCTACGAGCAGTACTTC.

The chain employs TRBV5-6 and TRBJ1-2, with a possible D match to TRBD1 (5 bases). Germline-derived CDR1 and CDR2 are SGHDT and YYEEEE. This CDR3 is built from 12 residues. V dropped 1 base and J dropped 6 bases, with 7 bases sitting between them. The CDR3 loop is CASSLQGHGYTF. DNA of the CDR3: TGTGCCAGCAGCTTGCAGGGCCATGGCTACACCTTC.

This sequence joins TRBV7-3 and TRBJ2-7; unclear D gene. CDR1 is SGHTA, CDR2 FQGTGA, per germline. The CDR3 has 12 amino acids. Trimming took off 1 base at V and 6 bases at J, with 7 bases between the two ends. The CDR3 sequence is CASSLMGSEQYF. CDR3 DNA sequence: TGTGCCAGCAGCTTAATGGGGTCCGAGCAGTACTTC.

J is TRBJ2-2 and V is TRBV29-1; D is undetermined. The CDR3 consists of 14 residues. Germline V CDR1 and CDR2: SQVTM, ANQGSEA. With 4 bases removed from V and 0 bases from J, the gap between germline ends came to 9 bases. CDR3 residues: CSVVILPNTGELFF. CDR3 nucleotide sequence: TGCAGCGTTGTTATACTCCCGAACACCGGGGAGCTGTTTTTT.

The chain couples TRBV7-9 to TRBJ2-7; D is undetermined. Germline-derived CDR1 and CDR2 are SEHNR and FQNEAQ (reference sequence). The length of the CDR3 is 13 residues. The V end lost 1 base, the J end lost 0 bases, and 4 bases lay between the germline ends. The CDR3 sequence: CASSLGDSYEQYF. DNA of the CDR3: TGTGCCAGCAGCTTAGGTGACTCCTACGAGCAGTACTTC.

The CDR3: CASSQVSLRDSSYEQYF. As DNA, the CDR3 is TGTGCCAGCAGCCAAGTCAGTCTTAGGGACTCCTCCTACGAGCAGTACTTC. The chain carries TRBV14 and TRBJ2-7, with a weak D call TRBD2 (6 bases). This CDR3 region has 17 residues. Trimming stripped 1 base from V and 0 bases from J, with 16 bases between. Germline V CDR1 and CDR2: SGHDN, FVKESK.

This clone was observed a few times. V gene TRBV27 combines with J gene TRBJ2-1, with 8 bases aligning to TRBD2. Trimming took 2 bases from V and 9 from J; bases not matched to a gene: 6. The CDR3 is made up of 14 amino acids. Germline CDR1 reads MNHEY; CDR2 reads SMNVEV (reference sequence). Here the CDR3 reads CASSLVAGRGEQFF. The CDR3 DNA reads TGTGCCAGCAGTTTAGTAGCGGGAAGAGGTGAGCAGTTCTTC.